This T cell receptor beta chain was documented in a study of blood T cells in healthy people across ages. Individuals who donated were healthy Caucasians from Russia aged about 6 to 100. With a J-beta primer mix and a sample-barcoded 5' primer, a second PCR ran about 7 to 12 cycles. From the 5' RACE reads, TCRdb called clonotypes with MiXCR, one entry per CDR3 protein. The data hold about 1,800,000 distinct CDR3 sequences, with 28% observed a single time. Germline V gene lookup returns CDR1 DFQATT and CDR2 SNEGSKA (reference sequence). The CDR3 runs to 14 residues. J was trimmed by 10 bases and V by 6 bases; bases with no gene match: 10.

The V and J genes are TRBV20-1 and TRBJ1-6, with 9 bases identical to TRBD1. The clonotype was recovered from a woman younger than 45 in good health. The sample comprised blood. The CDR3 region has the DNA TGCAGTGCCCGGGACAGGGCTGCGGGCTCACCCCTCCACTTT. It translates to CSARDRAAGSPLHF.